This is a list of T cell receptor beta chains from one sample in a study of T cell responses to AZD1222 COVID-19 vaccine. Method: immunoSEQ multiplex PCR; TCRdb's copy keeps in-frame clones and lacks some. The table shows about 95,000 clones, with about 89% occurring only once. The sample in question was peripheral blood, obtained on day 0 of AZD1222 vaccination. These receptors were collected from an adult in good health. CDR3s include the opening cysteine and the closing phenylalanine or tryptophan. A D gene is named only where the DNA matches it firmly. Rows may omit the clone size; those that give it use once, few, many or a size class.

-	TRBV7-9	TRBJ1-2	-	13	CASSWAGAEGYTF	TGTGCCAGCAGCTGGGCAGGGGCGGAGGGCTACACCTTC
TRBD1	TRBV25-1	TRBJ1-2	-	14	CASISDRVSYGYTF	TGTGCCAGCATTTCCGACAGGGTAAGCTATGGCTACACCTTC
TRBD2	TRBV7-2	TRBJ2-7	-	14	CASSSPGGRNEQYF	TGTGCCAGCAGCTCGCCGGGGGGGAGGAACGAGCAGTACTTC
-	TRBV5-1	TRBJ1-5	-	14	CASSLVAGGRPQHF	TGCGCCAGCAGCTTGGTTGCTGGGGGTCGGCCCCAGCATTTT
TRBD2	TRBV5-4	TRBJ2-7	few	15	CASSFWAGGSYEQYF	TGTGCCAGCAGCTTCTGGGCGGGGGGGTCATACGAGCAGTACTTC
TRBD1	TRBV5-1	TRBJ2-7	once	14	CASSRGTGDDEQYF	TGCGCCAGCAGCCGCGGGACAGGCGACGACGAGCAGTACTTC
-	TRBV7-4	TRBJ1-3	-	15	CASSFFKGSGNTIYF	TGTGCCAGCAGCTTTTTCAAGGGATCTGGAAACACCATATATTTT
TRBD2	TRBV10-3	TRBJ2-2	-	16	CAVKRGLAGNTGELFF	TGTGCCGTGAAACGCGGACTAGCGGGGAACACCGGGGAGCTGTTTTTT
-	TRBV18	TRBJ2-2	-	16	CASSLIYSLAPGELFF	TGTGCCAGCTCGCTCATCTATTCCTTAGCACCGGGGGAGCTGTTTTTT
-	TRBV27	TRBJ2-3	-	15	CASSFVGGLADTQYF	TGTGCCAGCAGTTTTGTCGGGGGGCTGGCAGATACGCAGTATTTT
-	TRBV5-8	TRBJ2-1	-	18	CASSPYGGLLSSYNEQFF	TGTGCCAGCAGCCCATACGGGGGCCTCCTTAGCTCCTACAATGAGCAGTTCTTC
-	TRBV6-5	TRBJ1-5	-	15	CASSYSSGVGQPQHF	TGTGCCAGCAGTTACTCCTCCGGGGTGGGTCAGCCCCAGCATTTT
TRBD2	TRBV19	TRBJ2-2	-	16	CASKPTGGLNTGELFF	TGTGCCAGTAAGCCGACGGGGGGATTGAACACCGGGGAGCTGTTTTTT
-	TRBV2	TRBJ1-1	-	14	CASRAGHKNTEAFF	TGTGCCAGCAGAGCCGGACATAAGAACACTGAAGCTTTCTTT
-	TRBV7-9	TRBJ1-3	-	13	CASRNRDGNTIYF	TGTGCCAGCAGGAACCGGGACGGAAACACCATATATTTT
-	TRBV7-2	TRBJ1-2	-	13	CASVDSVTVRYTF	TGTGCCAGCGTGGACAGCGTGACAGTCCGCTACACCTTC
-	TRBV28	TRBJ1-1	-	14	CASSLYGANTEAFF	TGTGCCAGCAGTTTATATGGGGCGAACACTGAAGCTTTCTTT
TRBD2	TRBV12-5	TRBJ2-1	-	16	CASGSIAGFSYNEQFF	TGTGCTAGTGGTTCAATAGCGGGCTTCTCCTACAATGAGCAGTTCTTC
-	TRBV7-2	TRBJ1-2	-	14	CASSTDNMNYGYTF	TGTGCCAGCAGTACCGACAATATGAACTATGGCTACACCTTC
TRBD1	TRBV2	TRBJ1-6	-	14	CASNEGQGSSPLHF	TGTGCCAGTAACGAGGGACAGGGTTCCTCACCCCTCCACTTT
TRBD2	TRBV5-4	TRBJ2-5	few	15	CASSLGGGVQETQYF	TGTGCCAGCAGCTTGGGCGGGGGGGTTCAAGAGACCCAGTACTTC
-	TRBV7-9	TRBJ2-3	-	13	CASSPPMTDTQYF	TGTGCCAGCAGCCCCCCGATGACAGATACGCAGTATTTT
TRBD1	TRBV5-1	TRBJ2-3	-	17	CASSLYSRTGGTDTQYF	TGCGCCAGCAGCCTGTACTCTCGGACAGGGGGCACAGATACGCAGTATTTT
TRBD1	TRBV5-4	TRBJ1-2	-	12	CASSLQGAGYTF	TGTGCCAGCAGCTTGCAGGGGGCTGGCTACACCTTC
-	TRBV9	TRBJ1-2	-	12	CASSVGQYGYTF	TGTGCCAGCAGCGTAGGGCAGTATGGCTACACCTTC
-	TRBV7-9	TRBJ2-7	-	15	CASSFPGTGIYEQYF	TGTGCCAGCAGCTTTCCCGGGACGGGGATATACGAGCAGTACTTC
-	TRBV19	TRBJ2-7	-	15	CASSIGPGSSYEQYF	TGTGCCAGTAGTATAGGCCCAGGGAGCTCCTACGAGCAGTACTTC
TRBD1	TRBV6-5	TRBJ2-7	-	13	CASSRTGGDEQYF	TGTGCCAGCAGTCGGACAGGGGGGGACGAGCAGTACTTC
-	TRBV2	TRBJ1-2	-	11	CARRQVQGYTF	TGTGCCAGAAGACAGGTCCAGGGCTACACCTTC
-	TRBV7-9	TRBJ1-2	-	16	CASSLGESGVNYGYTF	TGTGCCAGCAGCTTAGGGGAAAGTGGGGTTAACTATGGCTACACCTTC
TRBD1	TRBV19	TRBJ1-1	-	15	CASSPGTGGLTEAFF	TGTGCCAGTAGTCCAGGGACAGGGGGCCTCACTGAAGCTTTCTTT
-	TRBV5-5	TRBJ1-6	-	14	CASSTWTVDSPLHF	TGTGCCAGCAGCACTTGGACAGTGGATTCACCCCTCCACTTT
-	TRBV5-1	TRBJ2-7	few	15	CASSPGFTLAYEQYF	TGCGCCAGCAGCCCAGGGTTCACGTTAGCCTACGAGCAGTACTTC
-	TRBV7-6	TRBJ2-3	few	10	CASAGDTQYF	TGTGCCAGCGCGGGAGATACGCAGTATTTT
TRBD1	TRBV5-4	TRBJ2-2	-	14	CASSNTGENGELFF	TGTGCCAGCAGCAATACAGGGGAGAACGGGGAGCTGTTTTTT
-	TRBV9	TRBJ1-2	-	14	CASSATGGNYGYTF	TGTGCCAGCAGCGCGACAGGTGGGAACTATGGCTACACCTTC
TRBD1	TRBV15	TRBJ1-2	-	13	CATSPRQGGGYTF	TGTGCCACCAGCCCCCGACAGGGAGGTGGCTACACCTTC
-	TRBV18	TRBJ2-4	-	16	CASSPGGLIAKNIQYF	TGTGCCAGCTCACCGGGGGGGCTCATAGCCAAAAACATTCAGTACTTC
-	TRBV24-1	TRBJ2-1	-	17	CATSDFGRQEITNEQFF	TGTGCCACCAGTGATTTTGGTCGACAGGAGATAACAAATGAGCAGTTCTTC
-	TRBV2	TRBJ1-6	-	13	CASGQSPYSPLHF	TGTGCCAGCGGCCAGAGCCCCTATTCACCCCTCCACTTT
-	TRBV14	TRBJ1-6	-	12	CASSRWSWPLHF	TGTGCCAGCAGCCGGTGGAGTTGGCCCCTCCACTTT
-	TRBV7-6	TRBJ1-1	-	15	CASSSRDTSNTEAFF	TGTGCCAGCAGCTCCCGGGACACTTCGAACACTGAAGCTTTCTTT
-	TRBV6-1	TRBJ1-5	-	17	CASSEGWGERGNQPQHF	TGTGCCAGCAGTGAAGGATGGGGTGAACGTGGCAATCAGCCCCAGCATTTT
-	TRBV5-4	TRBJ1-4	-	15	CASSPQSPTNEKLFF	TGTGCCAGCAGCCCCCAGTCGCCAACTAATGAAAAACTGTTTTTT
-	TRBV7-8	TRBJ1-2	-	14	CASSLGFGTKGYTF	TGTGCCAGCAGCTTAGGGTTCGGGACGAAAGGCTACACCTTC
TRBD1	TRBV7-8	TRBJ1-6	-	14	CASSRDGTGSPLHF	TGTGCCAGCAGCCGAGACGGGACAGGGAGTCCCCTCCACTTT
-	TRBV18	TRBJ2-1	-	12	CASSPVGNEQFF	TGTGCCAGCTCACCTGTAGGCAATGAGCAGTTCTTC
TRBD1	TRBV24-1	TRBJ1-5	-	15	CATSDPKQGDQPQHF	TGTGCCACCAGTGACCCCAAACAGGGGGATCAGCCCCAGCATTTT
TRBD1	TRBV10-2	TRBJ2-3	-	14	CASSDRTGVDTQYF	TGCGCCAGCAGTGACAGGACAGGGGTCGATACGCAGTATTTT
-	TRBV12-3/TRBV12-4	TRBJ2-5	-	12	CASSLLAETQYF	TGTGCCAGCAGTTTATTAGCAGAGACCCAGTACTTC
-	TRBV7-6	TRBJ1-4	-	15	CASSAVPNTEEKLFF	TGTGCCAGCAGCGCCGTACCAAACACCGAGGAAAAACTGTTTTTT
-	TRBV19	TRBJ2-2	-	16	CASSTNTGWSTGELFF	TGTGCCAGTAGTACCAACACAGGGTGGAGTACCGGGGAGCTGTTTTTT
-	TRBV19	TRBJ1-1	medium-sized	13	CASSATMNTEAFF	TGTGCCAGTAGTGCGACAATGAACACTGAAGCTTTCTTT
-	TRBV5-5	TRBJ2-1	once	12	CASSYPRDRLFF	TGTGCCAGCAGTTATCCCCGGGACCGGTTGTTCTTC
-	TRBV5-6	TRBJ1-2	once	16	CASSLGPGALGNGYTF	TGTGCCAGCAGCTTGGGCCCCGGGGCCTTGGGTAATGGCTACACCTTC
TRBD1	TRBV29-1	TRBJ1-1	few	13	CSVANQGGTEAFF	TGCAGCGTAGCGAATCAGGGGGGCACTGAAGCTTTCTTT
-	TRBV7-7	TRBJ1-5	-	13	CASSLGRNQPQHF	TGTGCTAGCAGCTTAGGAAGAAATCAGCCCCAGCATTTT
-	TRBV13	TRBJ2-5	-	14	CASSLGEAQETQYF	TGTGCCAGCAGCCTTGGGGAGGCCCAAGAGACCCAGTACTTC
-	TRBV21-1	TRBJ2-7	once	15	CASTPKRGDSYEQYF	TGTGCCAGCACCCCGAAACGGGGGGACTCCTACGAGCAGTACTTC